This passage covers 19 T cell receptor beta chains from one sample sequenced in a study of technical replicates of blood from four donors. Profiling relied on immunoSEQ multiplex PCR, and the TCRdb table lists in-frame clones only, not all of them. The table shows roughly 68,000 clones, with 92% occurring only once. Sample: T cells isolated from PBMCs. The receptors shown here come from a human donor in good health.

This clone was seen a handful of times. The rearrangement links TRBV28 to TRBJ1-1; D remains unclear. With 5 bases removed from V and 7 bases from J, the gap between germline ends came to 14 bases. This CDR3 comprises 13 residues. Germline V CDR1 and CDR2: MDHEN, SYDVKM. CDR3 bases: TGTGCCAGCAGTCTCGGAGGGTGGAGTGAAGCTTTCTTT. Protein: CASSLGGWSEAFF.

The chain recombines TRBV19 with TRBJ2-2; D not resolved. CDR1 and CDR2 (germline): LNHDA, SQIVND (reference sequence). This CDR3 has 15 residues. The V and J ends lost 1 base and 0 bases respectively, with 6 bases between them. The CDR3 loop reads CASSIGASNTGELFF. As DNA, the CDR3 is TGTGCCAGTAGTATAGGGGCGTCGAACACCGGGGAGCTGTTTTTT.

This sequence joins TRBV5-1 and TRBJ2-3, with 7 bases identical to TRBD1. J lost 6 bases, V lost 1 base, and 8 bases had no gene match. CDR1 is SGHRS, CDR2 YFSETQ, per germline. The CDR3 runs to 15 residues. In DNA, the CDR3 is TGCGCCAGCAGCTTGTCTCGACAGGGTGGGGATACGCAGTATTTT. Its protein is CASSLSRQGGDTQYF.

This clone was seen once. This rearrangement joins TRBV6-5 to TRBJ1-2; no definite D call. Trimming took off 6 bases at V and 3 bases at J, with 8 bases between the two ends. The CDR3 loop spans 12 amino acids. Germline V CDR1 and CDR2: MNHEY, SVGAGI. The CDR3, as DNA: TGTGCCAGCAGCGCTACCTACTATGGCTACACCTTC. Amino acids: CASSATYYGYTF.

The chain combines TRBV5-1 with TRBJ2-5; the match to TRBD2 covers 9 bases. V lost 0 bases to trimming and J lost 5 bases; unmatched junction nucleotides: 17. The CDR3 loop spans 19 amino acids. Germline CDR1 SGHRS, CDR2 YFSETQ. CDR3 residues: CASSLGLSSGGRAAETQYF. DNA for the CDR3: TGCGCCAGCAGCTTGGGATTAAGCTCCGGCGGGAGGGCCGCTGAGACCCAGTACTTC. Full variable domain (rest looked up from reference TRBV5-1 and TRBJ2-5): KAGVTQTPRYLIKTRGQQVTLSCSPISGHRSVSWYQQTPGQGLQFLFEYFSETQRNKGNFPGRFSGRQFSNSRSEMNVSTLELGDSALYLCASSLGLSSGGRAAETQYFGPGTRLLVL.

The chain is built from TRBV28 and TRBJ2-7; 11 nucleotides match TRBD2. The CDR3 is made up of 15 amino acids. V trimming: 5 bases; J trimming: 3 bases; junction bases outside the gene matches: 6. Germline CDR1 and CDR2: MDHEN and SYDVKM. This CDR3 reads CASSQLAGDIYEQYF. DNA for the CDR3: TGTGCCAGCAGTCAACTAGCGGGAGATATCTACGAGCAGTACTTC.

Comments on this clone: At one of its ends the junction is not consistent with the germline gene, which may arise from a read error. V gene TRBV7-9 combines with J gene TRBJ2-6; TRBD2 matches at 8 bases. The CDR3 is 15 amino acids. Germline loops: CDR1 SEHNR, CDR2 FQNEAQ (reference sequence). The CDR3 DNA follows: TGTGCCAGCAGCTTAATCCCGCGGGAGGTCCTCCTGCCGTCTTTC. Protein: CASSLIPREVLLPSF.

The chain couples TRBV6-5 to TRBJ2-1, with TRBD2 matching 10 bases. Unmatched junction bases numbered 6, after V lost 0 bases and J lost 7 bases. The germline V gene encodes CDR1 MNHEY and CDR2 SVGAGI. The CDR3 loop spans 16 amino acids. The CDR3 sequence: CASSYSTAGGPNEQFF. The CDR3 bases are TGTGCCAGCAGTTACTCGACAGCGGGAGGGCCTAATGAGCAGTTCTTC.

This chain joins TRBV18 and TRBJ1-1; D might be TRBD1 (5 bases). Germline V gene sequence: CDR1 KGHSH, CDR2 LQKENI. This CDR3 is built from 14 residues. With 5 bases removed from V and 2 bases from J, the gap between germline ends came to 12 bases. The CDR3 DNA reads as TGTGCCAGCTCAACCGCCGGGGGTAACACTGAAGCTTTCTTT. It encodes CASSTAGGNTEAFF.

This rearrangement joins TRBV18 to TRBJ1-1; D not resolved. Trimming pared 2 bases from V and 1 base from J, leaving 8 bases between. The CDR3 consists of 14 residues. The V gene's germline CDR1 is KGHSH and CDR2 LQKENI. CDR3: CASSPANRNTEAFF. The CDR3 DNA reads as TGTGCCAGCTCACCAGCCAACAGGAACACTGAAGCTTTCTTT.

This chain joins TRBV6-1 and TRBJ1-4; D perhaps matches TRBD1 (6 bases). V was clipped by 10 bases and J by 5 bases, with 14 bases between them. Germline V gene lookup returns CDR1 MNHNS and CDR2 SASEGT. CDR3 length equals 13 residues. As DNA, the CDR3 is TGTGCCACTACGCCGACAGGAAATGAAAAACTGTTTTTT. Protein sequence: CATTPTGNEKLFF.

This sequence joins TRBV30 and TRBJ1-5; D is possibly TRBD1 (6 bases). Germline V gene lookup returns CDR1 GTSNPN and CDR2 SVGIG (reference sequence). V was trimmed by 2 bases and J by 4 bases, leaving 12 bases between them. The CDR3 is 14 residues long. The DNA for the CDR3 is TGTGCCTGGAGTCTAGACAGGTCTAATCAGCCCCAGCATTTT. The encoded protein is CAWSLDRSNQPQHF.

V is TRBV19 and J is TRBJ2-7, with 10 bases identical to TRBD2. The J segment lost 4 bases and the V segment lost 5 bases, leaving 8 bases of the junction unmatched. CDR1 and CDR2 (germline): LNHDA, SQIVND (reference sequence). This CDR3 is built from 15 residues. The CDR3 protein is CASSREAGGPYEQYF. The CDR3, as DNA: TGTGCCAGTAGTCGAGAAGCGGGAGGGCCTTACGAGCAGTACTTC.

The gene calls are TRBV4-2 and TRBJ1-1; 7 bases align to TRBD1. Germline CDR1 LGHNA, CDR2 YNFKEQ. There are 11 residues in the CDR3. Trimming at V came to 5 bases and at J to 8 bases, leaving 2 bases not matched to a gene. The CDR3 coding sequence is TGTGCCAGCAGCGCGGACAGGGAAGCTTTCTTT. It is translated as CASSADREAFF.

The chain uses TRBV6-6 and TRBJ2-7, with 7 bases matching TRBD2. The CDR3 has 13 amino acids. Germline-derived CDR1 and CDR2 are MNHNY and SVGAGI (reference sequence). With V trimmed by 8 bases and J by 6 bases, 10 bases remained unmatched. The DNA of the CDR3 is TGTGCCAGCGGGGAGGGCGGTTACGGCGAGCAGTACTTC. Amino acids: CASGEGGYGEQYF.

The chain recombines TRBV28 with TRBJ1-2; the D gene is possibly TRBD1 (6 bases). The CDR3 spans 14 residues. Per the germline V gene, CDR1 is MDHEN and CDR2 is SYDVKM. Trimming shortened V by 5 bases and J by 4 bases, and 14 bases separated the two germline ends. Written as DNA, the CDR3 is TGTGCCAGCAGTCTTCGGACAGCCTTCTATGGCTACACCTTC. Amino acid sequence: CASSLRTAFYGYTF.

This sequence joins TRBV15 and TRBJ1-1, with D perhaps TRBD1 (5 bases). This CDR3 spans 12 amino acids. The germline CDR1 and CDR2 sequences are LNHNV and YYDKDF (reference sequence). V shed 4 bases and J shed 7 bases, with 10 bases lying between them. The CDR3, as DNA: TGTGCCACCAGCATAGACAGACTTGAAGCTTTCTTT. Amino acids: CATSIDRLEAFF.

The chain couples TRBV18 to TRBJ1-2, with 9 nucleotides matching TRBD1. The junction had 12 bases not matched to a gene; V was cut back by 4 bases and J by 6 bases. Germline CDR1 and CDR2: KGHSH and LQKENI. The CDR3 runs 16 residues. CDR3 protein: CASSRLGTDRGNGYTF. Here the CDR3 DNA reads TGTGCCAGCTCACGGCTTGGGACGGACAGGGGAAATGGCTACACCTTC.

This clone showed up just a few times. The chain recombines TRBV5-1 with TRBJ1-1; D gene unclear. The CDR3 spans 15 residues. Germline V lookup: CDR1 SGHRS, CDR2 YFSETQ. Trimming removed 4 bases from V and 3 bases from J, with 16 bases in between. The DNA of the CDR3 is TGCGCCAGCAGCCAGAAAGGGCCGGGGTACACTGAAGCTTTCTTT. This gives the protein CASSQKGPGYTEAFF.